One sample yielded the 16 T cell receptor beta chains listed below, sequenced in a study of T cells after yellow fever vaccination. TCRdb itself ran the 5' RACE reads through MiXCR, one entry per CDR3 protein. The sample yields about 220,000 distinct CDR3 sequences, around 3.1% seen once. This specimen was CD4+ T cells sorted from PBMCs, taken 10 days after the yellow fever booster vaccination. The receptor set was obtained from a man younger than 35 who received the YFV17D yellow fever vaccine.

This clonotype turned up a few times. The junction shows a germline mismatch at one end, possibly a read error. The chain recombines TRBV5-1 with TRBJ1-2; tentative D call: TRBD1 (5 bases). The CDR3 consists of 13 residues. The germline CDR1 and CDR2 sequences are SGHRS and YFSETQ. The CDR3, as DNA: TGCGCCAGCAGCGGCGTCCCGGAGGGGAGGAAGGGTTTC. Amino acid sequence: CASSGVPEGRKGF.

This clonotype was counted at least ten times. This CDR3 reads CASSFTMNTEAFF. The DNA of the CDR3 is TGTGCCAGCAGCTTTACGATGAACACTGAAGCTTTCTTT. J is TRBJ1-1 and V is TRBV7-3, with no clear D. Germline loops: CDR1 SGHTA, CDR2 FQGTGA. The CDR3 has 13 amino acids. V shed 3 bases and J shed 0 bases, with 5 bases lying between them. The full variable domain, completed using reference TRBV7-3 and TRBJ1-1, is GAGVSQTPSNKVTEKGKYVELRCDPISGHTALYWYRQSLGQGPEFLIYFQGTGAADDSGLPNDRFFAVRPEGSVSTLKIQRTERGDSAVYLCASSFTMNTEAFFGQGTRLTVV.

This clonotype was seen many times. The CDR3 reads CARVPGQGRTGELFF. For the CDR3, the DNA is TGTGCCAGGGTTCCGGGACAGGGTAGGACCGGGGAGCTGTTTTTT. V usage is TRBV27 and J usage is TRBJ2-2; the match to TRBD1 covers 9 bases. The V gene's germline CDR1 is MNHEY and CDR2 SMNVEV (reference sequence). After removal of 9 bases from V and 5 bases from J, the junction contained 10 bases not matched to a gene. The CDR3 covers 15 residues.

This clonotype was counted at least ten times. V and J are TRBV24-1 and TRBJ2-1; D unclear. This CDR3 comprises 12 residues. Germline V CDR1 and CDR2: KGHDR, SFDVKD. Between the trimmed V and J ends, which lost 3 bases and 10 bases, there was a span of 9 bases. In DNA form, the CDR3 reads TGTGCCACCAGTGATCAGGACCGCGAGCAGTTCTTC. Encoded protein: CATSDQDREQFF.

The genes are TRBV18 and TRBJ1-1, with D possibly being TRBD1 (5 bases). The CDR3 has 14 amino acids. V dropped 2 bases and J dropped 4 bases, with 11 bases sitting between them. The germline V gene has CDR1 KGHSH and CDR2 LQKENI. CDR3 coding DNA: TGTGCCAGCTCACCAGCTTGGGGCCCCACTGAAGCTTTCTTT. Protein product: CASSPAWGPTEAFF.

This clonotype appeared a few times. The gene calls are TRBV12-3 or TRBV12-4 and TRBJ1-2, with 9 nucleotides matching TRBD1. CDR3 length: 12 amino acids. Trimming at V came to 6 bases and at J to 8 bases, leaving 4 bases not matched to a gene. Written as DNA, the CDR3 is TGTGCCAGCAGGGGGACAGGGACCGGCTACACCTTC. This gives the protein CASRGTGTGYTF.

This clonotype has just a few counts. This sequence joins TRBV24-1 and TRBJ2-5, with 7 bases fitting TRBD1. V was pared by 4 bases and J by 0 bases, with 4 bases of the junction left unmatched. Germline assignment: CDR1 KGHDR and CDR2 SFDVKD. This CDR3 has 15 amino acids. The CDR3, as DNA: TGTGCCACCAGTGACAGGGACAGTCACCAAGAGACCCAGTACTTC. This encodes CATSDRDSHQETQYF.

This clonotype was counted many times. V usage is TRBV7-9 and J usage is TRBJ2-3; 9 bases are a match to TRBD1. Germline V gives CDR1 SEHNR, CDR2 FQNEAQ (reference sequence). Unmatched junction bases numbered 17, after V lost 4 bases and J lost 3 bases. The CDR3 extends over 19 amino acids. The CDR3 sequence is CASSSRIIRTGEGTDTQYF. CDR3 nucleotide sequence: TGTGCCAGCAGCTCCCGTATAATTAGGACAGGGGAGGGTACAGATACGCAGTATTTT.

At least ten counts were recorded for this clonotype. This chain uses TRBV10-3 with TRBJ2-5; D gene uncertain. CDR3 length: 11 amino acids. Trimming pared 10 bases from V and 5 bases from J, leaving 11 bases between. Germline V gene lookup returns CDR1 ENHRY and CDR2 SYGVKD. CDR3 residues: CATAGSETQYF. DNA of the CDR3: TGTGCCACCGCTGGGTCGGAGACCCAGTACTTC.

This clonotype was counted ten times or more. CDR3 protein: CASSLESAEETQYF. For the CDR3, the DNA is TGCGCCAGCAGCTTGGAGTCGGCAGAAGAGACCCAGTACTTC. The rearrangement joins TRBV5-1 to TRBJ2-5; D not resolved. V was trimmed by 0 bases and J by 3 bases, leaving 9 bases between them. The germline V gene encodes CDR1 SGHRS and CDR2 YFSETQ. The CDR3 sequence is 14 residues long.

This chain joins TRBV27 and TRBJ1-1, with D unclear. In germline, CDR1 is MNHEY, CDR2 SMNVEV (reference sequence). V was clipped by 3 bases and J by 0 bases, with 8 bases between them. The CDR3 covers 14 residues. CDR3: CASSFTRVNTEAFF. The CDR3 bases are TGTGCCAGCAGTTTCACACGGGTGAACACTGAAGCTTTCTTT.

This clonotype was seen many times. The chain uses TRBV29-1 and TRBJ2-5; no definite D call. V was trimmed by 4 bases and J by 0 bases, leaving 6 bases between them. The CDR3 covers 12 residues. Germline CDR1 and CDR2: SQVTM and ANQGSEA. The CDR3 sequence is CSVAINQETQYF. CDR3 sequence (DNA): TGCAGCGTTGCAATAAACCAAGAGACCCAGTACTTC.

For this clonotype: A much larger clone differs from this one at a single base, so this may be a read error. The chain uses TRBV6-5 and TRBJ2-3; tentatively, D is TRBD1 (5 bases). CDR3 length equals 15 residues. CDR1 is MNHEY, CDR2 SVGAGI, per germline. The V end lost 4 bases, the J end lost 0 bases, and 11 bases lay between the germline ends. CDR3 sequence (DNA): TGTGCCAGCAGTTCCCGAACAGGTAGCACAGATACGCAGTATTTT. This sequence encodes CASSSRTGSTDTQYF.

The table lists this clonotype with many counts. This chain links TRBV7-2 with TRBJ1-6; unclear D gene. This CDR3 has 17 amino acids. Trimming removed 3 bases from V and 6 bases from J, with 18 bases in between. Per germline, CDR1 SGHTA and CDR2 FQGNSA. CDR3 in amino acids: CASSFSPTGSGNSPLHF. Written as DNA, the CDR3 is TGTGCCAGCAGCTTTAGCCCCACGGGGAGCGGTAATTCACCCCTCCACTTT.

This clonotype was found many times. The rearrangement joins TRBV28 to TRBJ1-4; the D is unclear. Germline CDR1 MDHEN, CDR2 SYDVKM. V gave up 5 bases and J gave up 0 bases, with 10 bases separating them. The CDR3 runs to 15 residues. CDR3 amino acids: CASSPIRATNEKLFF. In DNA, the CDR3 is TGTGCCAGCAGTCCTATTAGAGCAACTAATGAAAAACTGTTTTTT. Combining the CDR3 with reference TRBV28 and TRBJ1-4 gives the whole variable domain DVKVTQSSRYLVKRTGEKVFLECVQDMDHENMFWYRQDPGLGLRLIYFSYDVKMKEKGDIPEGYSVSREKKERFSLILESASTNQTSMYLCASSPIRATNEKLFFGSGTQLSVL.

This clonotype was recorded many times. The chain joins TRBV5-5 to TRBJ2-6; D might be TRBD1 (6 bases). The germline V gene encodes CDR1 SGHKS and CDR2 YYEKEE (reference sequence). V dropped 4 bases and J dropped 0 bases, with 17 bases sitting between them. CDR3 length: 18 residues. In DNA form, the CDR3 reads TGTGCCAGCAGCGTCCAACAGGGTATCATCTCTGGGGCCAACGTCCTGACTTTC. Its translation: CASSVQQGIISGANVLTF.